A single count supports the clone carrying this TCR beta chain. The target antigen is unknown. The CDR3 spans 12 residues. Trimming pared 5 bases from V and 5 bases from J, leaving 9 bases between. These data are taken from a study of T cell responses to AZD1222 COVID-19 vaccine. Study-wide findings and caveats: Spike-wide vaccine-associated CD4 TCRs dominated at 160-218 and 743-854. Baseline serology detected seropositivity in only five or six AZD1222 recipients.

Data came from immunoSEQ multiplex PCR; TCRdb stores just in-frame clones and leaves some out. The profile shows 100,000 to 150,000 clones, more than 70% of them singletons. Second-dose recipients at about 4 or about 12 weeks were treated as one pooled group. The V call is TRBV12-3 or TRBV12-4, the J call TRBJ2-5; weak D call: TRBD2 (5 bases). The specimen was peripheral blood, collected 28 days after the second AZD1222 dose. The origin of this receptor is an adult who received the AZD1222 COVID-19 vaccine. The CDR3 DNA reads as TGTGCCAGCAGTGCGGGTGGCGAGACCCAGTACTTC. It specifies CASSAGGETQYF.